Listed here are 8 T cell receptor beta chains from one sample, sequenced in a study of radiotherapy plus CTLA-4 blockade in lung cancer. Profiling relied on immunoSEQ multiplex PCR, and the TCRdb table lists in-frame clones only, not all of them. The sample shows more than 90,000 clones, roughly four fifths of them seen only once. Sequenced here: peripheral blood, sampled from a patient treated with radiotherapy plus ipilimumab. These receptors were taken from a human donor with non-small cell lung cancer that progressed on radiotherapy plus ipilimumab. Some clones in this sample may be carry-over from other donors' samples.

The J gene is TRBJ2-5, the V gene TRBV5-1; 12 bases are a match to TRBD2. CDR3 length: 16 residues. The germline CDR1 and CDR2 sequences are SGHRS and YFSETQ. Germline trimming cut 3 bases from V and 4 bases from J; bases unmatched to any gene: 7. CDR3 protein: CASSSPSGGGGETQYF. CDR3 nucleotides: TGCGCCAGCAGCTCCCCTAGCGGGGGGGGCGGAGAGACCCAGTACTTC.

The J gene is TRBJ2-5, the V gene TRBV2, with TRBD1 identical over 7 bases. J gave up 3 bases and V 8 bases, and 3 bases lay outside the gene matches. CDR3 length: 12 amino acids. The germline CDR1 and CDR2 sequences are SNHLY and FYNNEI. The CDR3 here is CASRDRKETQYF. CDR3 DNA sequence: TGTGCCAGCCGGGACAGAAAAGAGACCCAGTACTTC.

J is TRBJ1-4 and V is TRBV18; D not certain. CDR3 length equals 17 residues. In germline, CDR1 is KGHSH, CDR2 LQKENI. V was trimmed by 2 bases and J by 4 bases, leaving 17 bases between them. CDR3 DNA: TGTGCCAGCTCACCATCTTATCTGAAAGGAATTAATGAAAAACTGTTTTTT. Translation: CASSPSYLKGINEKLFF.

The chain employs TRBV5-4 and TRBJ2-6; D is possibly TRBD2 (5 bases). The germline V gene encodes CDR1 SGHNT and CDR2 YYREEE (reference sequence). V lost 6 bases to trimming and J lost 0 bases, with 16 bases between them. The length of the CDR3 is 17 residues. CDR3 sequence reads: CASIKNSGSSGANVLTF. Written as DNA, the CDR3 is TGTGCCAGCATCAAGAATTCGGGGAGCTCTGGGGCCAACGTCCTGACTTTC.

The chain is built from TRBV5-6 and TRBJ1-4; perhaps TRBD1 as D (6 bases). Germline V lookup: CDR1 SGHDT, CDR2 YYEEEE. The CDR3 consists of 16 residues. V was clipped by 4 bases and J by 5 bases, with 18 bases between them. CDR3: CASSNTGSKDNEKLFF. As DNA, the CDR3 is TGTGCCAGCAGCAATACAGGGTCTAAGGACAATGAAAAACTGTTTTTT.

The chain employs TRBV6-5 and TRBJ2-3, with D possibly being TRBD2 (6 bases). Trimming pared 8 bases from V and 2 bases from J, leaving 14 bases between. From germline, CDR1 is MNHEY and CDR2 SVGAGI. CDR3 size: 14 residues. This CDR3 is CASRGITPTDTQYF. The CDR3 DNA follows: TGTGCCAGCCGGGGGATCACGCCCACAGATACGCAGTATTTT.

This clone was seen a handful of times. V is TRBV7-2 and J is TRBJ1-3, with D possibly TRBD1 on 5 matching bases. V was pared by 2 bases and J by 2 bases, with 10 bases between. The germline V gene encodes CDR1 SGHTA and CDR2 FQGNSA. The CDR3 loop spans 15 amino acids. CDR3 sequence (DNA): TGTGCCAGCAGCTTATTAGGCAGGGCTGGAAACACCATATATTTT. Translating gives CASSLLGRAGNTIYF.

This chain links TRBV19 with TRBJ2-2; D not certain. Germline V gene data show CDR1 as LNHDA and CDR2 as SQIVND (reference sequence). The CDR3 sequence is 16 residues long. V gave up 6 bases and J gave up 0 bases, with 14 bases separating them. CDR3 DNA: TGTGCCAGTAGGCAAAAACTTACCTCGAACACCGGGGAGCTGTTTTTT. This gives the protein CASRQKLTSNTGELFF.